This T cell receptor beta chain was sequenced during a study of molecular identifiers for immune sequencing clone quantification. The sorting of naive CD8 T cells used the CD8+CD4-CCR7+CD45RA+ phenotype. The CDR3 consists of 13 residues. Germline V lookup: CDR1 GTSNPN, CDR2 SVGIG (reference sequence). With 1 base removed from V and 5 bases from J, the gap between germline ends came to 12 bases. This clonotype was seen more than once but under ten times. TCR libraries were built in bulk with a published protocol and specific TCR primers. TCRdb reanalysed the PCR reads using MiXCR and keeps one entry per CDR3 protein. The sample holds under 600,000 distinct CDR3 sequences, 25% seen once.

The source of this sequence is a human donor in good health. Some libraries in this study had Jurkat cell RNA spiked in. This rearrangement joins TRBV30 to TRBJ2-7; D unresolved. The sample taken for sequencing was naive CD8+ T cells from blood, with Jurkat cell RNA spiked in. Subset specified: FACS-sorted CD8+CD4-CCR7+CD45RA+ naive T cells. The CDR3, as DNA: TGTGCCTGGAGTGGGGCCTTGGGCAACGAGCAGTACTTC. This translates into CAWSGALGNEQYF.